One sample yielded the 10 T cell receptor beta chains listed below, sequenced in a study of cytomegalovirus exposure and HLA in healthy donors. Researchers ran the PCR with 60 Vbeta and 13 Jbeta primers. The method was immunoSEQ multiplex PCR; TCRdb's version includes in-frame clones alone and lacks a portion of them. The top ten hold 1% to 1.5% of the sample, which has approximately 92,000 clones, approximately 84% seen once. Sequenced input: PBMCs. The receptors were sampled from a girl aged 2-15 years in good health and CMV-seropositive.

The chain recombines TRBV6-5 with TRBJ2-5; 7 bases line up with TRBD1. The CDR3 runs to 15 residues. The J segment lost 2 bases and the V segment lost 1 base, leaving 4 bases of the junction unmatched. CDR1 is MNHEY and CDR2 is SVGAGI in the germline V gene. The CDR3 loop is CASSYFSDRQETQYF. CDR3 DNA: TGTGCCAGCAGTTACTTTTCGGACAGGCAAGAGACCCAGTACTTC.

In DNA form, the CDR3 reads TGTGCCAGCAGTTTAAACGGGGGGAATACTGAAGCTTTCTTT. Encoded protein: CASSLNGGNTEAFF. The rearrangement links TRBV27 to TRBJ1-1; possibly TRBD1 for D (5 bases). The V end was cut by 2 bases, the J end by 5 bases, with 12 bases between. The CDR3 sequence is 14 residues long. CDR1 and CDR2 (germline): MNHEY, SMNVEV (reference sequence).

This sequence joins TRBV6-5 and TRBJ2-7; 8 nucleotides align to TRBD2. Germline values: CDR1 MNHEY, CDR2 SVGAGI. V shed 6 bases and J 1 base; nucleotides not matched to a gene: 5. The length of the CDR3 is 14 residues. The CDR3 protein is CASRREAQSYEQYF. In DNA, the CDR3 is TGTGCCAGCAGGCGGGAGGCTCAGTCCTACGAGCAGTACTTC.

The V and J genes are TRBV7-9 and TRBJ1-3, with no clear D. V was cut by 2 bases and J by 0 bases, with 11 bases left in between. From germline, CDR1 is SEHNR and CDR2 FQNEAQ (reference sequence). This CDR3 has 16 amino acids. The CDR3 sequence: CASSLWEIYSGNTIYF. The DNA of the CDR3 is TGTGCCAGCAGCTTATGGGAGATATACTCTGGAAACACCATATATTTT.

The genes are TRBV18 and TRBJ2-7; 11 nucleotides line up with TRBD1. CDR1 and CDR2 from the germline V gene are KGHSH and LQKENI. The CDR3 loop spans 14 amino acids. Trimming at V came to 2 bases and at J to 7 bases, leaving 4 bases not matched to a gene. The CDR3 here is CASSPGTGGDEQYF. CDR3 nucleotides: TGTGCCAGCTCACCAGGGACAGGGGGGGATGAGCAGTACTTC. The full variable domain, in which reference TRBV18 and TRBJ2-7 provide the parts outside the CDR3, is NAGVMQNPRHLVRRRGQEARLRCSPMKGHSHVYWYRQLPEEGLKFMVYLQKENIIDESGMPKERFSAEFPKEGPSILRIQQVVRGDSAAYFCASSPGTGGDEQYFGPGTRLTVT.

The CDR3: CASRTRTGRGTEKLFF. The DNA for the CDR3 is TGTGCCAGCAGGACAAGGACAGGCCGGGGTACTGAAAAACTGTTTTTT. The rearrangement links TRBV27 to TRBJ1-4; 7 nucleotides align to TRBD1. V shed 6 bases, J shed 7 bases, and the junction held 14 bases outside the gene matches. The CDR3 extends over 16 amino acids. CDR1 is MNHEY and CDR2 is SMNVEV in the germline V gene (reference sequence).

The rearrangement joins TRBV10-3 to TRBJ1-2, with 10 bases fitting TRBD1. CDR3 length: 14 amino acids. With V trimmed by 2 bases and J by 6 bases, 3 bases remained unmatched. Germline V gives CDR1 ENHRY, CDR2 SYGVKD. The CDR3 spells CAISERDRGNGYTF. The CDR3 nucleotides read TGTGCCATCAGTGAGAGGGACAGGGGTAATGGCTACACCTTC.

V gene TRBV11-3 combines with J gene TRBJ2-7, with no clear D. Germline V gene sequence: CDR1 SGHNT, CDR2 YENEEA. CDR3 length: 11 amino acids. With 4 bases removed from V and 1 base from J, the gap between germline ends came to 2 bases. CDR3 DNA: TGTGCCAGCAGCTCTTCCTACGAGCAGTACTTC. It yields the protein CASSSSYEQYF.

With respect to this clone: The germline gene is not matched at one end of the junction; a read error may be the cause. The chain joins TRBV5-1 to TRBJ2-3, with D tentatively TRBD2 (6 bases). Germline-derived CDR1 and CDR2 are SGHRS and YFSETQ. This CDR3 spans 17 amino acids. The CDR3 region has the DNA TGCGCCAGCAGATTGGAACCGGGCGGGAAGTCGACAGATACGCAGTATTTT. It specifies CASRLEPGGKSTDTQYF.

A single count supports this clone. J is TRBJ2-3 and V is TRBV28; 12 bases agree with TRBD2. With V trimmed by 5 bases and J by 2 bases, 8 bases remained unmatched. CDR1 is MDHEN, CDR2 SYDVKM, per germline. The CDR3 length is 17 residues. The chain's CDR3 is CASSLRTSGTFTDTQYF. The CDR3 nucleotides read TGTGCCAGCAGTCTCCGGACTAGCGGGACCTTCACAGATACGCAGTATTTT.